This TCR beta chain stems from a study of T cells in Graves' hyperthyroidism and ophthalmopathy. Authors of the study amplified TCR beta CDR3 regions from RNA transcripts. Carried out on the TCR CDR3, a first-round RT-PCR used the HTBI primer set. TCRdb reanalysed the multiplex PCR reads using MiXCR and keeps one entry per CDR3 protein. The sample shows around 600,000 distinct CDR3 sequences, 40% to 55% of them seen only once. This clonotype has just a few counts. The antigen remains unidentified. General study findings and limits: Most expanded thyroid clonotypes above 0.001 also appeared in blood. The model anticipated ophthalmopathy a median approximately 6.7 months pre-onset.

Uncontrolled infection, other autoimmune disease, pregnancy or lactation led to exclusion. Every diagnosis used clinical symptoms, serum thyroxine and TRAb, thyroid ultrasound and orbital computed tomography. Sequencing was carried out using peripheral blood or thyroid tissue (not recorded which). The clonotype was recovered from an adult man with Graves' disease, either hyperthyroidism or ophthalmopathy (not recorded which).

The CDR3 DNA follows: TGTGCCAGCAGACGACAGGGCTCCTATTCACCCCTCCACTTT. This translates into CASRRQGSYSPLHF. The J gene is TRBJ1-6, the V gene TRBV12-3 or TRBV12-4; TRBD1 matches at 7 bases. J lost 8 bases, V lost 6 bases, and 7 bases had no gene match. This CDR3 is 14 amino acids long.